This is a list of T cell receptor beta chains from one sample in a study of blood T cell repertoires in COVID-19. Profiled with immunoSEQ multiplex PCR; TCRdb holds only in-frame clones, not every one. The data hold 250,000 to 350,000 clones, with 80% to 90% observed a single time. Sequenced sample: peripheral blood. The receptors were sampled from a man aged 18 to 35 who had recovered from COVID-19. Each CDR3 is given with its conserved first and last residue. A D gene is named only where the DNA matches it firmly. Some rows mark clone size as missing; the rest say once, few, many or name a class of expanded clone.

d_call: NA; j_call: TRBJ1-5; clone_size: NA; v_call: TRBV4-1; cdr3_nt: TGCGCCAGCAGCCAAAGCCCCGCTACGAGTCCCCAGCATTTT; cdr3_aa: CASSQSPATSPQHF
d_call: TRBD1; j_call: TRBJ1-5; clone_size: NA; v_call: TRBV6-5; cdr3_nt: TGTGCCAGCAGTTACACGACAGGGGACGATCAGCCCCAGCATTTT; cdr3_aa: CASSYTTGDDQPQHF
d_call: TRBD2; j_call: TRBJ2-3; clone_size: NA; v_call: TRBV5-4; cdr3_nt: TGTGCCAGCAGCTATCCCAAAAGCGGGAGAGTCACAGATACGCAGTATTTT; cdr3_aa: CASSYPKSGRVTDTQYF
d_call: NA; j_call: TRBJ2-5; clone_size: once; v_call: TRBV6-2/TRBV6-3; cdr3_nt: TGTGCCAGCAGTTACCTCCGTATCGAGACCCAGTACTTC; cdr3_aa: CASSYLRIETQYF
d_call: TRBD1; j_call: TRBJ2-6; clone_size: NA; v_call: TRBV7-9; cdr3_nt: TGTGCCAGCAGCTTATCCGGGACAGGCAACTCTGGGGCCAACGTCCTGACTTTC; cdr3_aa: CASSLSGTGNSGANVLTF
d_call: NA; j_call: TRBJ2-7; clone_size: NA; v_call: TRBV6-5; cdr3_nt: TGTGCCAGCAGACTTGGGACTCTTGCCTACGAGCAGTACTTC; cdr3_aa: CASRLGTLAYEQYF
d_call: TRBD2; j_call: TRBJ2-2; clone_size: NA; v_call: TRBV10-3; cdr3_nt: TGTGCCATAGGACTAGCGGAGAACACCGGGGAGCTGTTTTTT; cdr3_aa: CAIGLAENTGELFF
d_call: NA; j_call: TRBJ2-6; clone_size: NA; v_call: TRBV29-1; cdr3_nt: TGCAGCGTTGAAACTAGGTCGGGGGAGGCGCCCCTCTCTGGGGCCAACGTCCTGACTTTC; cdr3_aa: CSVETRSGEAPLSGANVLTF
d_call: TRBD1; j_call: TRBJ1-6; clone_size: few; v_call: TRBV9; cdr3_nt: TGTGCCAGCAGCGGGGGACAGATGAATTCACCCCTCCACTTT; cdr3_aa: CASSGGQMNSPLHF
d_call: TRBD1; j_call: TRBJ2-7; clone_size: NA; v_call: TRBV15; cdr3_nt: TGTGCCACCAGCAGCGGAACCGGGACAGGGATCTACGAGCAGTACTTC; cdr3_aa: CATSSGTGTGIYEQYF
d_call: NA; j_call: TRBJ1-6; clone_size: NA; v_call: TRBV11-1; cdr3_nt: TGTGCCAGCAGCCGAACAGGAAATAATTCACCCCTCCACTTT; cdr3_aa: CASSRTGNNSPLHF
d_call: NA; j_call: TRBJ2-1; clone_size: NA; v_call: TRBV27; cdr3_nt: TGTGCCAGCAGTGTGACAGTGGATGAGCAGTTCTTC; cdr3_aa: CASSVTVDEQFF
d_call: TRBD2; j_call: TRBJ2-2; clone_size: NA; v_call: TRBV10-3; cdr3_nt: TGTGCCGCCACGGGGGGGTCTCTCGGCACCGGGGAGCTGTTTTTT; cdr3_aa: CAATGGSLGTGELFF
d_call: NA; j_call: TRBJ1-1; clone_size: NA; v_call: TRBV3-1/TRBV3-2; cdr3_nt: TGTGCCAGCAGCCAATCGTGGACAAGCACTGAAGCTTTCTTT; cdr3_aa: CASSQSWTSTEAFF
d_call: TRBD2; j_call: TRBJ2-1; clone_size: NA; v_call: TRBV3-1/TRBV3-2; cdr3_nt: TGTGCCAGCAGCCAGAGCGGGGGGACCCCCTACAATGAGCAGTTCTTC; cdr3_aa: CASSQSGGTPYNEQFF
d_call: TRBD1; j_call: TRBJ2-4; clone_size: NA; v_call: TRBV15; cdr3_nt: TGTGCCACCAGCAGAGGTCTTACTACTCGAGACAGGGCGAACATTCAGTACTTC; cdr3_aa: CATSRGLTTRDRANIQYF
d_call: TRBD1; j_call: TRBJ1-5; clone_size: NA; v_call: TRBV18; cdr3_nt: TGTGCCAGCTCATCCTCACAGGGGGCTGATCAGCCCCAGCATTTT; cdr3_aa: CASSSSQGADQPQHF
d_call: TRBD1; j_call: TRBJ1-2; clone_size: NA; v_call: TRBV5-1; cdr3_nt: TGCGCCAGCAGCCCGGACAGGGCGGCTGGCTACACCTTC; cdr3_aa: CASSPDRAAGYTF
d_call: TRBD2; j_call: TRBJ2-3; clone_size: NA; v_call: TRBV5-5; cdr3_nt: TGTGCCAGCGGACCTCCCTGGGGCGGGAGGGCCACAGATACGCAGTATTTT; cdr3_aa: CASGPPWGGRATDTQYF
d_call: NA; j_call: TRBJ1-1; clone_size: NA; v_call: TRBV10-3; cdr3_nt: TGTGCCATCAGTGAGGGTAGGAGGGACACTGAAGCTTTCTTT; cdr3_aa: CAISEGRRDTEAFF
d_call: TRBD1; j_call: TRBJ1-2; clone_size: once; v_call: TRBV6-2/TRBV6-3; cdr3_nt: TGTGCCAGCAGTTTGGACCGACAGGGGAGGGTTTATGGCTACACCTTC; cdr3_aa: CASSLDRQGRVYGYTF
d_call: TRBD2; j_call: TRBJ2-7; clone_size: NA; v_call: TRBV27; cdr3_nt: TGTGCCAGCAGTCCGGGTACTAGCGGCGAGCAGTACTTC; cdr3_aa: CASSPGTSGEQYF
d_call: NA; j_call: TRBJ1-2; clone_size: NA; v_call: TRBV9; cdr3_nt: TGTGCCAGCAGCGGGGGAGGTGGCTACACCTTC; cdr3_aa: CASSGGGGYTF
d_call: NA; j_call: TRBJ1-2; clone_size: NA; v_call: TRBV9; cdr3_nt: TGTGCCAGCAGCCTCTTTACGAAGGCGGGATCGTCGAACTATGGCTACACCTTC; cdr3_aa: CASSLFTKAGSSNYGYTF
d_call: TRBD1; j_call: TRBJ2-3; clone_size: NA; v_call: TRBV20-1; cdr3_nt: TGCAGTGCTAGTGCCGGGACAGGGGTTACCCTTACGCAGTATTTT; cdr3_aa: CSASAGTGVTLTQYF
d_call: NA; j_call: TRBJ1-5; clone_size: NA; v_call: TRBV19; cdr3_nt: TGTGCCAGTAGTATTCTGGGAGGTAGTAGCAATCAGCCCCAGCATTTT; cdr3_aa: CASSILGGSSNQPQHF
d_call: NA; j_call: TRBJ2-7; clone_size: once; v_call: TRBV11-1; cdr3_nt: TGTGCCAGCAGCTTCTCTAGTGAGTACGAGCAGTACTTC; cdr3_aa: CASSFSSEYEQYF
d_call: TRBD2; j_call: TRBJ2-1; clone_size: NA; v_call: TRBV5-1; cdr3_nt: TGCGCCAGCAGCTGGCTAGCGGGTGGATACAATGAGCAGTTCTTC; cdr3_aa: CASSWLAGGYNEQFF
d_call: NA; j_call: TRBJ1-5; clone_size: NA; v_call: TRBV30; cdr3_nt: TGTGCCTGGAGCGTTACAGAACAGCCCCAGCATTTT; cdr3_aa: CAWSVTEQPQHF
d_call: TRBD2; j_call: TRBJ2-3; clone_size: NA; v_call: TRBV15; cdr3_nt: TGTGCCACCAGCAGAGATCTAGCGGGGGGCACAGATACGCAGTATTTT; cdr3_aa: CATSRDLAGGTDTQYF
d_call: NA; j_call: TRBJ1-1; clone_size: NA; v_call: TRBV5-6; cdr3_nt: TGTGCCAGCAGCTGGACAGAATACACTGAAGCTTTCTTT; cdr3_aa: CASSWTEYTEAFF
d_call: TRBD2; j_call: TRBJ2-3; clone_size: NA; v_call: TRBV3-1/TRBV3-2; cdr3_nt: TGTGCCAGCAGCCACCTAGCGGGAGTTGTAGATACGCAGTATTTT; cdr3_aa: CASSHLAGVVDTQYF
d_call: TRBD2; j_call: TRBJ2-2; clone_size: NA; v_call: TRBV5-6; cdr3_nt: TGTGCCAGCACATGGGGCCGGGGAGGGATGGACGGGGAGCTGTTTTTT; cdr3_aa: CASTWGRGGMDGELFF
d_call: NA; j_call: TRBJ1-5; clone_size: few; v_call: TRBV4-1; cdr3_nt: TGCGCCAGCAGCCTCCCCGGGGGCAATCAGCCCCAGCATTTT; cdr3_aa: CASSLPGGNQPQHF
d_call: NA; j_call: TRBJ2-1; clone_size: NA; v_call: TRBV20-1; cdr3_nt: TGCAGTGCCACCTCGGGGAATGAGCAGTTCTTC; cdr3_aa: CSATSGNEQFF
d_call: NA; j_call: TRBJ1-2; clone_size: once; v_call: TRBV2; cdr3_nt: TGTGCCAGCACAGACAGCCCCTACTATGGCTACACCTTC; cdr3_aa: CASTDSPYYGYTF
d_call: NA; j_call: TRBJ1-2; clone_size: few; v_call: TRBV4-1; cdr3_nt: TGCGCCAGCAGCCCGTTGGGGGGCTATGGCTACACCTTC; cdr3_aa: CASSPLGGYGYTF
d_call: NA; j_call: TRBJ1-5; clone_size: NA; v_call: TRBV18; cdr3_nt: TGTGCCAGCTCACCGGAGGGCGGTCAGCCCCAGCATTTT; cdr3_aa: CASSPEGGQPQHF
d_call: TRBD1; j_call: TRBJ1-4; clone_size: NA; v_call: TRBV4-1; cdr3_nt: TGCGCCAGCAGCCAAGGGGACAGGGGTGAAAAACTGTTTTTT; cdr3_aa: CASSQGDRGEKLFF
d_call: NA; j_call: TRBJ2-6; clone_size: NA; v_call: TRBV7-2; cdr3_nt: TGTGCCAGCAGCTTAGATTACTCTGGGGCCAACGTCCTGACTTTC; cdr3_aa: CASSLDYSGANVLTF
d_call: NA; j_call: TRBJ1-6; clone_size: NA; v_call: TRBV19; cdr3_nt: TGTGCCAGTAACGACAGTGATTCACCCCTCCACTTT; cdr3_aa: CASNDSDSPLHF
d_call: TRBD1; j_call: TRBJ2-7; clone_size: NA; v_call: TRBV12-5; cdr3_nt: TGTGCTAGTGGTTTAGGACAGGGGGTGCAGTACTTC; cdr3_aa: CASGLGQGVQYF
d_call: TRBD2; j_call: TRBJ2-1; clone_size: NA; v_call: TRBV11-3; cdr3_nt: TGTGCCAGCAGCTTTCGGGCTAGCGGGAATGAGCAGTTCTTC; cdr3_aa: CASSFRASGNEQFF
d_call: TRBD2; j_call: TRBJ2-7; clone_size: NA; v_call: TRBV3-1/TRBV3-2; cdr3_nt: TGTGCCAGCAGCCAAGGAGGGGGTAGCGGGGTCCCGCAGTACTTC; cdr3_aa: CASSQGGGSGVPQYF
d_call: NA; j_call: TRBJ1-1; clone_size: once; v_call: TRBV14; cdr3_nt: TGTGCCAGCAGCCAAGGGGTCGGAAGCGGAGCTTTCTTT; cdr3_aa: CASSQGVGSGAFF
d_call: TRBD1; j_call: TRBJ1-3; clone_size: NA; v_call: TRBV7-2; cdr3_nt: TGTGCCAGCAGCTTCCGGACAGGGAAGTCTGGAAACACCATATATTTT; cdr3_aa: CASSFRTGKSGNTIYF
d_call: NA; j_call: TRBJ1-1; clone_size: NA; v_call: TRBV6-5; cdr3_nt: TGTGCCAGCACGGAGGGAGTGAACACTGAAGCTTTCTTT; cdr3_aa: CASTEGVNTEAFF
d_call: NA; j_call: TRBJ2-1; clone_size: NA; v_call: TRBV2; cdr3_nt: TGTGCCAGCGAGCAGGGTCTTGCCGCCTACAATGAGCAGTTCTTC; cdr3_aa: CASEQGLAAYNEQFF
d_call: TRBD2; j_call: TRBJ2-3; clone_size: NA; v_call: TRBV18; cdr3_nt: TGTGCCAGCTCACCCAGCGGGGGAGGGGCAGATACGCAGTATTTT; cdr3_aa: CASSPSGGGADTQYF
d_call: NA; j_call: TRBJ1-2; clone_size: NA; v_call: TRBV10-3; cdr3_nt: TGTGCCATCAGTGAGTCGGGTGGGAGCTATGGCTACACCTTC; cdr3_aa: CAISESGGSYGYTF
d_call: TRBD1; j_call: TRBJ1-1; clone_size: NA; v_call: TRBV11-3; cdr3_nt: TGTGCCAGCAGTTTAGAAAAACAGGGGGCTCGGAACACTGAAGCTTTCTTT; cdr3_aa: CASSLEKQGARNTEAFF
d_call: NA; j_call: TRBJ2-1; clone_size: NA; v_call: TRBV29-1; cdr3_nt: TGCAGCGTGAACTTGGGTGGCGGGCCCTACAATGAGCAGTTCTTC; cdr3_aa: CSVNLGGGPYNEQFF
d_call: NA; j_call: TRBJ1-3; clone_size: NA; v_call: TRBV4-1; cdr3_nt: TGCGCCAGCAGCCAAGATCGGTCAATTGGAAACACCATATATTTT; cdr3_aa: CASSQDRSIGNTIYF